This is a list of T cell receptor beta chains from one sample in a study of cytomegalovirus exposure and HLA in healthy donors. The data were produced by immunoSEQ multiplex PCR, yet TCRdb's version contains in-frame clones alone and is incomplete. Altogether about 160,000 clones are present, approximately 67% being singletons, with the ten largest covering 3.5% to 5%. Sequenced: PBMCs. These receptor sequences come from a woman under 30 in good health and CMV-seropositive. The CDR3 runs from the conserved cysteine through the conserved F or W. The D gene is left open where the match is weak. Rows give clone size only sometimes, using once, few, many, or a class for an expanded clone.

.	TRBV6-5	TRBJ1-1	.	TGTGCCAGCAGTGCATACTTGGGAGGCACTGAAGCCTTCTTT	CASSAYLGGTEAFF
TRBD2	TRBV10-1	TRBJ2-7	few	TGCGCCAGCAGTGACGGGACTAGCGGGACCTACGAGCAGTACTTC	CASSDGTSGTYEQYF
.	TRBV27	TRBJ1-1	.	TGTGCCAGCAGTCTAGAAGGGGGCACTGAAGCTTTCTTT	CASSLEGGTEAFF
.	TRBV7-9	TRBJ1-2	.	TGTGCCAGCAGACGTTTACCCTCGGTTCGACAGGCGGACTACACCTTC	CASRRLPSVRQADYTF
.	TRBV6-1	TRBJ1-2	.	TGTGCCAGCGCGGGGGGGGCTTATGGCTACACCTTC	CASAGGAYGYTF
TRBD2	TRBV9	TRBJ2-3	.	TGTGCCAGCAGCGTAATAGCGGGGGGACTAGCAGATACGCAGTATTTT	CASSVIAGGLADTQYF
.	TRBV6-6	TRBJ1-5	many	TGTGCCAGCAGTTACCTCTTGGCAGGCACGAATCAGCCCCAGCATTTT	CASSYLLAGTNQPQHF
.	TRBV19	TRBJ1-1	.	TGTGCCAGTAGTCTCTTGAACACTGAAGCTTTCTTT	CASSLLNTEAFF
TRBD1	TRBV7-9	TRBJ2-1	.	TGTGCCAGCAGCTTCCGACAGGGGGCTGGAAATGAGCAGTTCTTC	CASSFRQGAGNEQFF
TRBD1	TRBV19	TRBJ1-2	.	TGTGCCAGTACCACTGGATTTTTAAAGGACAGGGAATCCACTAACTATGGCTACACCTTC	CASTTGFLKDRESTNYGYTF
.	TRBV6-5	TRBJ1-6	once	TGTGCCAGCAGTCAGGGGTGGGGGAATTCACCCCTCCACTTT	CASSQGWGNSPLHF
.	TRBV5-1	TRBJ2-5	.	TGCGCCAGCAGCCCTGGGACTTACCAAGAGACCCAGTACTTC	CASSPGTYQETQYF
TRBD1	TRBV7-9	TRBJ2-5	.	TGTGCCAGCAGCCCACCAGGGGGCCGAGAGACCCAGTACTTC	CASSPPGGRETQYF
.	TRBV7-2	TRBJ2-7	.	TGTGCCAGCAGCTTCCCCGGACAGTACGAGCAGTACTTC	CASSFPGQYEQYF
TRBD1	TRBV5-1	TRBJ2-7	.	TGCGCCAGCAGCTTCCGGGACAGGGGCTACGAGCAGTACTTC	CASSFRDRGYEQYF